This T cell receptor beta chain was recorded in a study of cytomegalovirus exposure and HLA in healthy donors. Turning to the study itself: The study placed about 81% of its approximately 400 genotyped donors in the Caucasian-associated ancestry cluster. Study conclusions and caveats: The authors confirmed in vitro that three CMV-associated chains were specific for CMV antigens.

In the PCR, 60 Vbeta and 13 Jbeta primers were used. TCRdb's copy holds only in-frame clones and misses some; the assay was immunoSEQ multiplex PCR. The sample has about 90,000 clones, 55% to 85% seen once. About this clone itself: Its antigen is currently unknown.

From germline, CDR1 is MRHNA and CDR2 SNTAGT. V lost 7 bases, J lost 0 bases, and 12 bases stayed unmatched. This CDR3 contains 17 residues. Sample: PBMCs. The receptor comes from a woman between 18 and 29 years old in good health and CMV-seropositive. This chain joins TRBV6-4 and TRBJ1-5; TRBD1 aligns across 7 bases. The CDR3 here is CASNQRGPINSNQPQHF. The CDR3 DNA sequence: TGTGCCAGCAATCAAAGGGGGCCCATCAATAGCAATCAGCCCCAGCATTTT.